The clone carrying this T cell receptor (beta chain) was seen only a few times. Its antigen is currently unknown. V dropped 3 bases and J dropped 12 bases, with 12 bases sitting between them. The CDR3 consists of 13 residues. Germline assignment: CDR1 ENHRY and CDR2 SYGVKD. The data originate from a study of response to subunit inactivated influenza vaccine. TCRdb called the RT-PCR reads again in MiXCR, with one record for every CDR3 protein. The sample has 750,000 to 850,000 distinct CDR3 sequences, approximately 18% seen once; the top ten hold approximately 11%. Study results and caveats: Authors suggested each seasonal influenza vaccination recruits few new T cells.

V usage is TRBV10-3 and J usage is TRBJ2-6; D remains unclear. The material sequenced was PBMCs from blood, taken about 5 days after vaccination. This receptor was taken from a man aged 45 to 65 who received an inactivated influenza vaccine. In DNA form, the CDR3 reads TGTGCCATCAGTGATTCCGGGCCTACCGTCCTGACTTTC. The encoded protein is CAISDSGPTVLTF.